This entry is about one TCR beta chain. The sample is drawn from a study of blood T cell repertoires in COVID-19. Study-level information: The cDNA or gDNA used as material had been derived from T cells, B-cell-depleted T cells, or PBMCs.

CDR1 is LGHNT and CDR2 is FRNRAP in the germline V gene. The trim removed 1 base at V and 2 bases at J, leaving 4 bases unmatched. CDR3 length: 16 amino acids. TCRdb's table, derived via immunoSEQ multiplex PCR, lists solely in-frame clones and lacks some. In the table there are around 230,000 clones, 80% to 90% of which are singletons. This TCR was sampled from a man aged 35 to 55 who had recovered from COVID-19. Sample: peripheral blood. The chain carries TRBV12-5 and TRBJ2-3; 9 nucleotides agree with TRBD2. In DNA, the CDR3 is TGTGCTAGTGGTTTGGGACTAGCGGCGACCACAGATACGCAGTATTTT. The encoded protein is CASGLGLAATTDTQYF.